Reported below is one T cell receptor beta chain. This clone was detected only once. What this receptor recognizes is not known. No base qualities exist here, and no much larger clone lies one base off it. One collaborating source in Seattle enrolled patients during active infection and followed them longitudinally through the course of disease. Whole blood was collected in K2EDTA tubes by collaborating institutions according to the institutions' own protocols. Collaborator samples were shipped for TCRbeta analysis as frozen whole blood, isolated PBMCs, or DNA extracted from either sample type. The immunoSEQ Assay, a bias-controlled multiplex PCR, was used to amplify TCRbeta CDR3 regions from genomic DNA. Regarding the original processing steps: The number of nucleated cells in each sample was estimated from the amplification of reference gene primers within the assay. To quantify the absolute abundance of each unique TCRbeta CDR3 rearrangement, sequence reads were collapsed and filtered. For each sample, productive Simpson clonality was calculated as the square root of Simpson's diversity index over productive rearrangements. TCRdb stores this immuneACCESS table with in-frame sequences only. Part of the clones is absent; in the studies checked, under half of the shortfall reflects unresolved V genes, and no reason is known for the rest. V, J and clone size were drawn from that table, and D and trimming were deduced from the DNA. The sample includes a few hundred thousand clones, with just under 90% observed a single time. The ten most abundant clones make up about 2% of the sample.

CDR1 and CDR2 were assigned from the germline V gene as SGHTA and FQGNSA. Its CDR3 holds 15 amino acids, cysteine through phenylalanine. Only CDR3 DNA is held: 45 bases, read in frame from base 1. The trim is 2 bases for V and 8 bases for J, with a gap of 13 bases between the germline ends. This sample stems from a study of blood T cell repertoires in COVID-19 (dated by TCRdb to 2020 to 2021). About the full investigation: The collaborator samples originated in the United States, Italy and Spain and spanned the acute and convalescent phases of COVID-19. Where HLA class I and class II types were available, the types were taken from metadata supplied by the sample provider, not from assay-based typing. The prospective study material was composed of cDNA or gDNA derived from T cells, B-cell-depleted T cells, or PBMCs. A de-identified subject ID, COVID-19 status, age in years and sex were almost always included in the sample metadata. Deeply sampled blood TCRbeta repertoires from subjects exposed to, actively infected with, or recovered from COVID-19 were included in the dataset. Samples came from the ongoing ImmuneRACE study (first 160 participants) plus 1,254 subjects from 6 global collaborators. A freely available public database, intended as a resource for researchers studying the immune response to SARS-CoV-2, is where the repertoires were released. The research as a whole found: Clinical and demographic metadata were provided uncurated, with the amount varying by source and participant.

The TCR originated in a woman in her thirties with COVID-19, enrolled during active disease. The chain employs TRBV7-2 and TRBJ1-6, with TRBD1 perhaps the D gene, on 5 matching bases. The sample taken for sequencing was peripheral blood. CDR3 reads: CASSLSSGNHSPLHF. The DNA reads as follows: TGTGCCAGCAGCTTATCGTCAGGGAACCATTCACCCCTCCACTTT.